A selection of T cell receptor beta chains follows, all from one sample in a study of blood T cells in healthy people across ages. Each CDR3 protein is one row after TCRdb ran MiXCR on the 5' RACE reads. This sample has about 780,000 distinct CDR3 sequences; roughly 26% occur once, and the top ten carry 2.5% to 3.5%. The sample was also linked to a second study, of T cells of mothers and their children.

The sequencing input was blood. Receptors originate from a boy between 10 and 17 years old in good health. CDR3s include the opening cysteine and the closing phenylalanine or tryptophan. A D gene is named only where the DNA matches it firmly. Clone sizes are given selectively: once, few, many, or a class where the clone is expanded.

len: 15
abundance: .
v_gene: TRBV6-1
d_gene: .
j_gene: TRBJ2-7
CDR3aa: CASSEEGGDPYEQYF
CDR3nt: TGTGCCAGCAGTGAAGAGGGGGGGGATCCATACGAGCAGTACTTC

len: 17
abundance: few
v_gene: TRBV4-2
d_gene: TRBD2
j_gene: TRBJ2-3
CDR3aa: CASSQEQRGAGIDTQYF
CDR3nt: TGTGCCAGCAGCCAAGAACAGCGGGGGGCCGGGATAGATACGCAGTATTTT

len: 16
abundance: .
v_gene: TRBV9
d_gene: .
j_gene: TRBJ2-3
CDR3aa: CASSVVEGKRTDTQYF
CDR3nt: TGTGCCAGCAGCGTAGTAGAAGGGAAGAGGACAGATACGCAGTATTTT

len: 13
abundance: .
v_gene: TRBV20-1
d_gene: .
j_gene: TRBJ1-2
CDR3aa: CCARQSSNYGYTF
CDR3nt: TGCTGTGCTAGACAGTCTTCTAACTATGGCTACACCTTC

len: 14
abundance: .
v_gene: TRBV20-1
d_gene: TRBD2
j_gene: TRBJ2-3
CDR3aa: CSARRGGRADTQYF
CDR3nt: TGCAGTGCTAGGCGGGGGGGCCGTGCAGATACGCAGTATTTT

len: 14
abundance: .
v_gene: TRBV12-3/TRBV12-4
d_gene: .
j_gene: TRBJ1-1
CDR3aa: CASSPPAPNTEAFF
CDR3nt: TGTGCCAGCAGTCCTCCAGCACCGAACACTGAAGCTTTCTTT

len: 12
abundance: .
v_gene: TRBV7-9
d_gene: .
j_gene: TRBJ2-7
CDR3aa: CASSFSGGERYF
CDR3nt: TGTGCCAGCAGCTTTTCAGGAGGCGAGCGGTACTTC

len: 15
abundance: few
v_gene: TRBV12-5
d_gene: .
j_gene: TRBJ1-1
CDR3aa: CASGLRGVTDTEAFF
CDR3nt: TGTGCTAGTGGTTTGCGCGGGGTTACGGACACTGAAGCTTTCTTT

len: 16
abundance: few
v_gene: TRBV7-9
d_gene: TRBD2
j_gene: TRBJ2-5
CDR3aa: CASSASGGGPSETQYF
CDR3nt: TGTGCCAGCAGCGCCAGCGGCGGGGGGCCCTCCGAGACCCAGTACTTC

len: 13
abundance: .
v_gene: TRBV12-3/TRBV12-4
d_gene: .
j_gene: TRBJ1-3
CDR3aa: CASSLGPGNTIYF
CDR3nt: TGTGCCAGCAGTTTGGGTCCCGGAAACACCATATATTTT

len: 15
abundance: few
v_gene: TRBV14
d_gene: .
j_gene: TRBJ1-1
CDR3aa: CASSQERGVNTEAFF
CDR3nt: TGTGCCAGCAGCCAAGAACGCGGAGTGAACACTGAAGCTTTCTTT

len: 14
abundance: .
v_gene: TRBV11-1
d_gene: .
j_gene: TRBJ2-4
CDR3aa: CASSWDRGQNIQYF
CDR3nt: TGTGCCAGCAGCTGGGACCGGGGACAAAACATTCAGTACTTC

len: 14
abundance: .
v_gene: TRBV6-1
d_gene: TRBD1
j_gene: TRBJ2-1
CDR3aa: CASSWTGGYNEQFF
CDR3nt: TGTGCCAGCAGCTGGACAGGGGGATACAATGAGCAGTTCTTC

len: 14
abundance: .
v_gene: TRBV6-2/TRBV6-3
d_gene: .
j_gene: TRBJ1-1
CDR3aa: CASTRGGWITEAFF
CDR3nt: TGTGCCAGCACTCGCGGGGGCTGGATCACTGAAGCTTTCTTT

len: 14
abundance: few
v_gene: TRBV11-1
d_gene: TRBD1
j_gene: TRBJ2-7
CDR3aa: CASSSRQGNYEQYF
CDR3nt: TGTGCCAGCAGCTCCCGACAGGGGAACTACGAGCAGTACTTC

len: 14
abundance: .
v_gene: TRBV12-3/TRBV12-4
d_gene: .
j_gene: TRBJ2-3
CDR3aa: CASVGGGATDTQYF
CDR3nt: TGTGCCAGCGTAGGGGGGGGGGCCACAGATACGCAGTATTTT

len: 12
abundance: .
v_gene: TRBV7-3
d_gene: TRBD2
j_gene: TRBJ2-3
CDR3aa: CASGLAGDTQYF
CDR3nt: TGTGCCAGCGGACTAGCGGGGGATACGCAGTATTTT

len: 13
abundance: few
v_gene: TRBV6-6
d_gene: .
j_gene: TRBJ2-7
CDR3aa: CASTLTLRSEQYF
CDR3nt: TGTGCCAGCACCCTAACCCTCAGGTCCGAGCAGTACTTC

len: 15
abundance: .
v_gene: TRBV4-1
d_gene: TRBD1
j_gene: TRBJ2-5
CDR3aa: CASSQGLGQGETQYF
CDR3nt: TGCGCCAGCAGCCAGGGCCTGGGACAGGGAGAGACCCAGTACTTC

len: 15
abundance: .
v_gene: TRBV12-3/TRBV12-4
d_gene: .
j_gene: TRBJ2-3
CDR3aa: CASSFRLSSTDTQYF
CDR3nt: TGTGCCAGCAGTTTTAGACTATCTAGCACAGATACGCAGTATTTT

len: 14
abundance: .
v_gene: TRBV7-9
d_gene: TRBD1
j_gene: TRBJ1-1
CDR3aa: CASSLDRGSSGAFF
CDR3nt: TGTGCCAGCAGCTTGGACAGGGGTTCTAGTGGAGCTTTCTTT

len: 16
abundance: .
v_gene: TRBV6-6
d_gene: TRBD1
j_gene: TRBJ2-2
CDR3aa: CASSLDRDRVAGELFF
CDR3nt: TGTGCCAGCAGTTTGGACCGGGACAGGGTCGCCGGGGAGCTGTTTTTT

len: 14
abundance: .
v_gene: TRBV5-5
d_gene: .
j_gene: TRBJ1-2
CDR3aa: CASSLANQGLGYTF
CDR3nt: TGTGCCAGCAGCTTGGCCAATCAAGGACTTGGCTACACCTTC